The clone carrying this T cell receptor beta chain was counted only a few times. Its antigen is undetermined. Using a J-beta primer mix together with a sample-barcoded 5' primer, a second PCR was run for roughly 7 to 11 cycles. Using its own MiXCR run on the 5' RACE reads, TCRdb lists one record per CDR3 protein. The repertoire holds about 1,500,000 distinct CDR3 sequences, with roughly 28% as singletons. Each donor had around 11 milliliters of peripheral blood drawn. This record belongs to a study of blood T cells in healthy people across ages. V lost 2 bases, J lost 5 bases, and 8 bases stayed unmatched. The CDR3 extends over 15 amino acids. Germline V CDR1 and CDR2: KGHSH, LQKENI. Overall study results and limits: Both higher diversity and more naive CD4+ cells marked long-lived donors when set against aged donors.

Sequenced material: blood. This clonotype was obtained from a woman aged 25 to 39 in good health. The rearrangement joins TRBV18 to TRBJ2-7; 8 nucleotides agree with TRBD2. The CDR3 coding sequence is TGTGCCAGCTCACCAAGCGGGGGATGGGTCGACGAGCAGTACTTC. The encoded protein is CASSPSGGWVDEQYF.